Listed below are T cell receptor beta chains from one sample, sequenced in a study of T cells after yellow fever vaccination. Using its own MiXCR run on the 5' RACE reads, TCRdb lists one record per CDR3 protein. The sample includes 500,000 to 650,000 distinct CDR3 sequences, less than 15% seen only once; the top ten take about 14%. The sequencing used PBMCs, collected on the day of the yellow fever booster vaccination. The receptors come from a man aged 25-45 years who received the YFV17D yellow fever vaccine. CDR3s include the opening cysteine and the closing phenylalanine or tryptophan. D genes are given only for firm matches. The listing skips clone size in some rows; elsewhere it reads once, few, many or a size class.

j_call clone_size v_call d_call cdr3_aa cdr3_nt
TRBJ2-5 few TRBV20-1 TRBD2 CSAQIGVAGETQYF TGCAGTGCCCAGATCGGGGTAGCGGGAGAGACCCAGTACTTC
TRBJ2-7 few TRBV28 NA CASNNPGPSYEQYF TGTGCCAGCAACAACCCCGGACCCTCCTACGAGCAGTACTTC
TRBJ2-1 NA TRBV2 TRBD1 CASKKQGVGGNEQFF TGTGCCAGCAAAAAACAGGGGGTAGGTGGGAATGAGCAGTTCTTC
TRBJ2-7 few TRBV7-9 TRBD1 CASSSGQGLRYEQYF TGTGCCAGCAGCTCTGGACAGGGTCTACGCTACGAGCAGTACTTC
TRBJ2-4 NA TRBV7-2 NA CASSLAGGEDIQYF TGTGCCAGCAGCTTAGCGGGGGGCGAAGACATTCAGTACTTC
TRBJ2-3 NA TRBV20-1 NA CSAAREPDTQYF TGCAGTGCCGCGAGGGAACCAGATACGCAGTATTTT
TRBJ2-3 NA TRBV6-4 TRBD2 CASSISGSGTDTQYF TGTGCCAGCAGTATTAGCGGGAGTGGGACAGATACGCAGTATTTT
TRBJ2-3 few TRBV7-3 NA CASSLVGRENTDTQYF TGTGCCAGCAGCTTAGTGGGTAGGGAGAACACAGATACGCAGTATTTT
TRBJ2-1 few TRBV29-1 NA CSVEGTAESSYNEQFF TGCAGCGTTGAAGGCACGGCGGAGAGCTCCTACAATGAGCAGTTCTTC
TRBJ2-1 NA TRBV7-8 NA CASSLARKGQRSSYNEQFF TGTGCCAGCAGCTTAGCGCGGAAAGGTCAGAGGAGCTCCTACAATGAGCAGTTCTTC
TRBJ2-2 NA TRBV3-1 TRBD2 CAICSWTSGIGRAGELFF TGTGCCATCTGTTCCTGGACTAGCGGGATCGGTAGGGCCGGGGAGCTGTTTTTT
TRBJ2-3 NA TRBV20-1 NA CSAKVLDTDTQYF TGCAGTGCTAAGGTGCTCGACACAGATACGCAGTATTTT
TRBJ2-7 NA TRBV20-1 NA CSAVNSAGPYF TGCAGTGCTGTCAATTCTGCCGGGCCGTACTTC
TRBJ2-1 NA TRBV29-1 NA CSVEGPQTNEQFF TGCAGCGTTGAGGGACCCCAGACTAATGAGCAGTTCTTC
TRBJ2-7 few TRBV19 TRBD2 CASSPAWTSLRYEQYF TGTGCCAGTAGTCCGGCGTGGACTAGCTTACGGTACGAGCAGTACTTC
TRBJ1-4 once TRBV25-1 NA CASSDYLEGLFF TGTGCCAGCAGCGATTACCTAGAGGGTCTGTTTTTT
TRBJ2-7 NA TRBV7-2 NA CASSLASGASSEQYF TGTGCCAGCAGCTTAGCATCGGGGGCTTCGAGCGAGCAGTACTTC
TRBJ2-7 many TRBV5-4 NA CASSLFSYEQYF TGTGCCAGCAGCTTATTCAGTTACGAGCAGTACTTC
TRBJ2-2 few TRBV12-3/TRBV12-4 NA CASSLFTDGGELFF TGTGCCAGCAGTTTGTTTACCGACGGCGGGGAGCTGTTTTTT
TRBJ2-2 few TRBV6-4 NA CASSEAQGTGELFF TGTGCCAGCAGTGAAGCCCAGGGAACCGGGGAGCTGTTTTTT
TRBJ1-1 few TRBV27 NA CASTAGANTEAFF TGTGCCAGCACGGCAGGGGCGAACACTGAAGCTTTCTTT
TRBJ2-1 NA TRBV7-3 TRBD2 CASSLMGSGSLRDNEQFF TGTGCCAGCAGCTTAATGGGTAGCGGGAGCCTGCGAGACAATGAGCAGTTCTTC
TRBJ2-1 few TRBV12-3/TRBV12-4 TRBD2 CASSAIAGAGEQFF TGTGCCAGCAGTGCTATAGCGGGAGCCGGTGAGCAGTTCTTC
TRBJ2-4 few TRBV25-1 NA CASSVWGTKNIQYF TGTGCCAGCAGTGTATGGGGTACCAAAAACATTCAGTACTTC
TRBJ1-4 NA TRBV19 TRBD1 CASSAPGQGEKLFF TGTGCCAGTAGTGCTCCGGGACAGGGCGAAAAACTGTTTTTT
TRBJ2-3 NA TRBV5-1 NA CASSALGSGKGTDTQYF TGCGCCAGCAGCGCTCTCGGATCGGGGAAAGGCACAGATACGCAGTATTTT
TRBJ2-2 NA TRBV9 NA CASSAPFGKTGELFF TGTGCCAGCAGCGCCCCGTTCGGGAAGACCGGGGAGCTGTTTTTT
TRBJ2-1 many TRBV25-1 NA CASFSGSEQFF TGTGCCAGCTTCAGCGGCAGTGAGCAGTTCTTC
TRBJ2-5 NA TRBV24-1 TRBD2 CATSDPSYRERGETQYF TGTGCCACCAGTGATCCCTCCTACCGGGAGCGGGGAGAGACCCAGTACTTC
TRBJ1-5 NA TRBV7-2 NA CASSLIGYQPQHF TGTGCCAGCAGCTTAATAGGGTATCAGCCCCAGCATTTT
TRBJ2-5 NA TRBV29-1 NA CSVEGRQETQYF TGCAGCGTTGAGGGGCGGCAAGAGACCCAGTACTTC
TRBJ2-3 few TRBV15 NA CATAGRHTDTQYF TGTGCCACCGCGGGACGGCACACAGATACGCAGTATTTT
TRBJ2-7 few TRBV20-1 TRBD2 CSAGLAGLYEQYF TGCAGTGCCGGTTTAGCGGGCCTCTACGAGCAGTACTTC